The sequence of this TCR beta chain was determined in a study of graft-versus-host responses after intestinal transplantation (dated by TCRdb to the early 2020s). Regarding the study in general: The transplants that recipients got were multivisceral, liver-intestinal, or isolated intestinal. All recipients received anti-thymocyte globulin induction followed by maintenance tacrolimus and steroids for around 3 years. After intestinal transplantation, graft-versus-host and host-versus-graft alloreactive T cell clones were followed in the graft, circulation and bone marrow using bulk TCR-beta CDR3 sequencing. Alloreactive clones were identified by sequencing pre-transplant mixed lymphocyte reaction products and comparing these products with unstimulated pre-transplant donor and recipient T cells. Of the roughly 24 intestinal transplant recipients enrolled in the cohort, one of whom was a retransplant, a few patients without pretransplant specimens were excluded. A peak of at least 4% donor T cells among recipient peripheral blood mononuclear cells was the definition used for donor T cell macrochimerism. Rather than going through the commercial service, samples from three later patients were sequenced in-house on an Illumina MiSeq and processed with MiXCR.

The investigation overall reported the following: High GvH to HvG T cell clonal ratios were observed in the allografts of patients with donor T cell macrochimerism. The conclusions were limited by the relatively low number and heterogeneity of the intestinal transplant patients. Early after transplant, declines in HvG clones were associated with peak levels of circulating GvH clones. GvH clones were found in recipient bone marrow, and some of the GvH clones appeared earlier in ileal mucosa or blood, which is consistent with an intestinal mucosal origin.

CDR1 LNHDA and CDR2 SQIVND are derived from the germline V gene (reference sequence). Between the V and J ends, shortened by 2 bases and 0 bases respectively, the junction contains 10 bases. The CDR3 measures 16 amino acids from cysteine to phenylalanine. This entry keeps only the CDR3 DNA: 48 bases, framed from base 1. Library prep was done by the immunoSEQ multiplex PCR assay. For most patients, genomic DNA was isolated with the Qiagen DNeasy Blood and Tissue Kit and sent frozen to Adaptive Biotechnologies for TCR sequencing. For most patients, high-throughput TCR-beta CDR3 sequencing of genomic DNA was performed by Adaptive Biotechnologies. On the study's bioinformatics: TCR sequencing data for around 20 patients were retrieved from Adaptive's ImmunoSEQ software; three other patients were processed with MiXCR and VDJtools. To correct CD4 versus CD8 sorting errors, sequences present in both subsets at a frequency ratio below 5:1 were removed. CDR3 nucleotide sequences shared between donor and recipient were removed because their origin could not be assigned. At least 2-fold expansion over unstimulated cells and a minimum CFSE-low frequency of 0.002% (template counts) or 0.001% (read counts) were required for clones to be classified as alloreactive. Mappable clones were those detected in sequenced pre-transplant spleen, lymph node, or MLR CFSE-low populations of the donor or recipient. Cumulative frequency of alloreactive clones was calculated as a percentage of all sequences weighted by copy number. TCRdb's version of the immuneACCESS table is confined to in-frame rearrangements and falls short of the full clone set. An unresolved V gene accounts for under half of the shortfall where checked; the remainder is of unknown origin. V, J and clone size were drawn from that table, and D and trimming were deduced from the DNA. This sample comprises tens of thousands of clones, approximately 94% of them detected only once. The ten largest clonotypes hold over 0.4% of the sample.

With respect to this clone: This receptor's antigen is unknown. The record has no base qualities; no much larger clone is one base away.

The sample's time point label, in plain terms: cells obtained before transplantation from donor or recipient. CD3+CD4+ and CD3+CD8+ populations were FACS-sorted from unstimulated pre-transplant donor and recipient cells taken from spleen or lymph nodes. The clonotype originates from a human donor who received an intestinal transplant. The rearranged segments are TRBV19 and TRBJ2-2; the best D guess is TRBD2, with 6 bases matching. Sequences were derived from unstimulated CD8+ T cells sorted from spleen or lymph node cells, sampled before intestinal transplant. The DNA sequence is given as TGTGCCAGTAGTATATCGTGGGAGGCGAACACCGGGGAGCTGTTTTTT. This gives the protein CASSISWEANTGELFF.